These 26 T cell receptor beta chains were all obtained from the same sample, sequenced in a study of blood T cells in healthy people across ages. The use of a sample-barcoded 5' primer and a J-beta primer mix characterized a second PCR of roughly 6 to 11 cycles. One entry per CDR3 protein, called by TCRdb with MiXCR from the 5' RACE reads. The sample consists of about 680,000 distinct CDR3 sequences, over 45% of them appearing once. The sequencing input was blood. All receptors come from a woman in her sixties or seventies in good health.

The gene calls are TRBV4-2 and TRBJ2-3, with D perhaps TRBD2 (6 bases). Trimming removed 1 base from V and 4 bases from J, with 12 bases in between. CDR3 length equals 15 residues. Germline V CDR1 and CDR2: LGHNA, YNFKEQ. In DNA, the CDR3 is TGTGCCAGCAGCCAAGTGGTCGGCGGGGCAGATACGCAGTATTTT. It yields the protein CASSQVVGGADTQYF.

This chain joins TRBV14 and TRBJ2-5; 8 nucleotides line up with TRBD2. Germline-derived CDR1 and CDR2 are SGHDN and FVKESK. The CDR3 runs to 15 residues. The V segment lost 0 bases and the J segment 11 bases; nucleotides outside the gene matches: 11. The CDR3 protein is CASSQEGLGKNEQYF. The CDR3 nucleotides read TGTGCCAGCAGCCAAGAGGGACTAGGAAAGAATGAGCAGTACTTC.

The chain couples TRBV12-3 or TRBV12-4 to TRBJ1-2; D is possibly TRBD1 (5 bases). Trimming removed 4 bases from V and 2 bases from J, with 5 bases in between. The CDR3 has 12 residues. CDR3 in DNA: TGTGCCAGCAGTTACAGGAACTATGGCTACACCTTC. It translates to CASSYRNYGYTF.

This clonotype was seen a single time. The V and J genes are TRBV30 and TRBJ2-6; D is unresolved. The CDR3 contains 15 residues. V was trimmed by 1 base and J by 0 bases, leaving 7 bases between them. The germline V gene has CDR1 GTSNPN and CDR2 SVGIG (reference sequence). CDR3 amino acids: CAWSATSSGANVLTF. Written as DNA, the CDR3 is TGTGCCTGGAGTGCTACGAGCTCTGGGGCCAACGTCCTGACTTTC. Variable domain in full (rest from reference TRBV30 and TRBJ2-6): SQTIHQWPATLVQPVGSPLSLECTVEGTSNPNLYWYRQAAGRGLQLLFYSVGIGQISSEVPQNLSASRPQDRQFILSSKKLLLSDSGFYLCAWSATSSGANVLTFGAGSRLTVL.

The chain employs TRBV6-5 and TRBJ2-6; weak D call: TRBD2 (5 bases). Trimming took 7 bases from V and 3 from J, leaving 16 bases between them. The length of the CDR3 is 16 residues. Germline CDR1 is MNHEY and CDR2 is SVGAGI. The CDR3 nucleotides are TGTGCCAGCACTATTACCTCGGGAAGTGGGGCCAACGTCCTGACTTTC. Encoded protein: CASTITSGSGANVLTF.

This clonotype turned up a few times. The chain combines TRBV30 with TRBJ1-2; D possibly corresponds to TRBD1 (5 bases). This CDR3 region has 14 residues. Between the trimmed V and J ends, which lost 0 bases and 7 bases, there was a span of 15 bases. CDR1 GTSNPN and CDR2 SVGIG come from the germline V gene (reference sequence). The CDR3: CAWSVVRDSSGYTF. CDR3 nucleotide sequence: TGTGCCTGGAGTGTAGTCAGGGACTCTTCTGGCTACACCTTC.

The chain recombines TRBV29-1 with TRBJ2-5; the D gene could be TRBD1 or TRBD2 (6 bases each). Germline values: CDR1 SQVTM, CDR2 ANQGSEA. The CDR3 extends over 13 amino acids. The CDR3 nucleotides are TGCAGTGGAGGGGCAGGGGTTGGAGAGACCCAGTACTTC. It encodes CSGGAGVGETQYF.

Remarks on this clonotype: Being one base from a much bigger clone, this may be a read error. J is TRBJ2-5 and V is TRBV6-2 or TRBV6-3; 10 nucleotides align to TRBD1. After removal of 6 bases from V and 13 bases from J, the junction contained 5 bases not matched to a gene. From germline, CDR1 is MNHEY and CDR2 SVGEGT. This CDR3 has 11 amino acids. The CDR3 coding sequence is TGTGCCAGCAGCGCGACAGGGGGCAGGTACTTC. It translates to CASSATGGRYF.

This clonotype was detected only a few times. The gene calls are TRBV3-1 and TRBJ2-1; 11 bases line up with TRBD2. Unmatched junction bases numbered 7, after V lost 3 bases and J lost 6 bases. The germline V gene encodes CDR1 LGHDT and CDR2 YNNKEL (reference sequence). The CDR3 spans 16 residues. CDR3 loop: CASSQDSGRAVNEQFF. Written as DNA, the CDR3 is TGTGCCAGCAGCCAGGATAGCGGGAGGGCCGTCAATGAGCAGTTCTTC.

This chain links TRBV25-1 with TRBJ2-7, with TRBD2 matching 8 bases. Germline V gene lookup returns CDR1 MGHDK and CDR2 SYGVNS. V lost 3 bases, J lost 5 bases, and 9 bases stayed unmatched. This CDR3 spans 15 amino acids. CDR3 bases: TGTGCCAGCAGTGAGGGACTAGGAGGTTATGACGAGCAGTACTTC. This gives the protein CASSEGLGGYDEQYF.

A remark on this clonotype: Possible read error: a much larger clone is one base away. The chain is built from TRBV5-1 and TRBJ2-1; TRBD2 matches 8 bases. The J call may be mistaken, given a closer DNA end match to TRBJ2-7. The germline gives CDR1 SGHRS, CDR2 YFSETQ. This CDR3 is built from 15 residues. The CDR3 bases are TGCGCCAGCAGCTCGGGAGGGAGCTCCTACAATGAGCAGTACTTC. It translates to CASSSGGSSYNEQYF.

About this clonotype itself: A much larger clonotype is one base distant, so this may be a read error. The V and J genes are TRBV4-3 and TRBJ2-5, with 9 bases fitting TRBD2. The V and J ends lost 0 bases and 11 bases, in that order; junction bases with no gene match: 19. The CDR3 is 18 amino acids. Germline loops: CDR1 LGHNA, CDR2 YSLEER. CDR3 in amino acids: CASSQDFVGLASRDEQYF. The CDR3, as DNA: TGCGCCAGCAGCCAAGATTTTGTCGGACTAGCGAGCCGGGATGAGCAGTACTTC.

In DNA, the CDR3 is TGTGCCAGCAGCCTTGTTTACGGGGGACCTACGGACGAGCAGTACTTC. Its translation: CASSLVYGGPTDEQYF. The V call is TRBV3-1, the J call TRBJ2-7, with D possibly TRBD2 on 6 matching bases. Trimming removed 4 bases from V and 5 bases from J, with 21 bases in between. The CDR3 runs 16 residues. CDR1 and CDR2 (germline): LGHDT, YNNKEL (reference sequence).

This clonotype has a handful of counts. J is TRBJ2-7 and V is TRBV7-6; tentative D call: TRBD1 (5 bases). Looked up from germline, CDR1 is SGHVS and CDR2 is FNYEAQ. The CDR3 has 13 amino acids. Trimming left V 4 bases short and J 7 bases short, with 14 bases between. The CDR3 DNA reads TGTGCCAGCAGCTCCACAGGATCCGGAGAGCAGTACTTC. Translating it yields CASSSTGSGEQYF.

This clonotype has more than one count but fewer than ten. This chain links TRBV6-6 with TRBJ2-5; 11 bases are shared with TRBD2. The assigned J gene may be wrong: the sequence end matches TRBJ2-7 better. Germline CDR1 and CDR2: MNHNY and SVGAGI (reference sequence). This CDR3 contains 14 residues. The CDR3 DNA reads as TGTGCCAGCACCATCACTAGCGGGAGTTACGAGCAGTACTTC. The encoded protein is CASTITSGSYEQYF.

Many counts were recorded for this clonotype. CDR3 residues: CASSGAGANVLTF. For the CDR3, the DNA is TGTGCCAGCAGTGGAGCTGGGGCCAACGTCCTGACTTTC. The rearrangement uses TRBV25-1 and TRBJ2-6, with D uncertain. Germline V gives CDR1 MGHDK, CDR2 SYGVNS. V was pared by 4 bases and J by 2 bases, with 3 bases between. The CDR3 covers 13 residues.

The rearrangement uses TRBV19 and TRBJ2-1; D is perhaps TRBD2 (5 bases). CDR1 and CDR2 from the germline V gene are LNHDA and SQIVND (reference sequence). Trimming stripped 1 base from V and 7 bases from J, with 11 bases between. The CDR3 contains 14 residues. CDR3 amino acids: CASSIGGRDNEQFF. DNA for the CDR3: TGTGCCAGTAGTATAGGCGGACGGGATAATGAGCAGTTCTTC.

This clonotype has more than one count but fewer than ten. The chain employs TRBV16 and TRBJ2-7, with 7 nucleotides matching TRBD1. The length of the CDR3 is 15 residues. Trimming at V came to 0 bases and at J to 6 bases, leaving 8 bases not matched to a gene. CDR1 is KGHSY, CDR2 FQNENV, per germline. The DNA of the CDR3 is TGTGCCAGCAGCCAATCGGAAAGGGGGCTTGGCGAGCAGTACTTC. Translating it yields CASSQSERGLGEQYF. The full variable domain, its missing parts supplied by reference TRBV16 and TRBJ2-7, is GEEVAQTPKHLVRGEGQKAKLYCAPIKGHSYVFWYQQVLKNEFKFLISFQNENVFDETGMPKERFSAKCLPNSPCSLEIQATKLEDSAVYFCASSQSERGLGEQYFGPGTRLTVT.

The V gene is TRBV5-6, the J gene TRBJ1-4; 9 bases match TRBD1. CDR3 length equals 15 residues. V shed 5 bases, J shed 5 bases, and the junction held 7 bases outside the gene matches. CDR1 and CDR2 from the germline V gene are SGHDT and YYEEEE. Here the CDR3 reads CASREQGASNEKLFF. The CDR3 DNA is TGTGCCAGCAGAGAACAGGGGGCCTCGAATGAAAAACTGTTTTTT.

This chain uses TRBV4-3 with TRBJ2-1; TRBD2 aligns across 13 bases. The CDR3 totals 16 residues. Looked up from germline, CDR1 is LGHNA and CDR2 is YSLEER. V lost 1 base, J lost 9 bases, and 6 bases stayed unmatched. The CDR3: CASSQGGLAGLSEQFF. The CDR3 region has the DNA TGCGCCAGCAGCCAAGGGGGACTAGCGGGATTGAGTGAGCAGTTCTTC.

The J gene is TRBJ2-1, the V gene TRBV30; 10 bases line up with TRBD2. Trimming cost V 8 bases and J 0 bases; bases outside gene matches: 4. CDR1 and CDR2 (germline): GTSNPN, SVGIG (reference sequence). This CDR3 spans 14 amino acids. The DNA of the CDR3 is TGTGCCGCCCCTAGCGGGAGCTCCTACAATGAGCAGTTCTTC. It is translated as CAAPSGSSYNEQFF.

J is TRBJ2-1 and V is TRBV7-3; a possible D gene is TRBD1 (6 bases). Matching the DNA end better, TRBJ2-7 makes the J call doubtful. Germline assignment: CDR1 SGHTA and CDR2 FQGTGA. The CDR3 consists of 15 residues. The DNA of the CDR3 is TGTGCCAGCAGCCTACAGGGTGGCTCCTACAATGAGCAGTACTTC. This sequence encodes CASSLQGGSYNEQYF.

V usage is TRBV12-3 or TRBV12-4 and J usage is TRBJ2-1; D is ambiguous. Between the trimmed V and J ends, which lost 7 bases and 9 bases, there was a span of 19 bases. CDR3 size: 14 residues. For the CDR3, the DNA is TGTGCCAGCACGATCGGGTCGTCTTTCGGTGAGCAGTTCTTC. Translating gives CASTIGSSFGEQFF.

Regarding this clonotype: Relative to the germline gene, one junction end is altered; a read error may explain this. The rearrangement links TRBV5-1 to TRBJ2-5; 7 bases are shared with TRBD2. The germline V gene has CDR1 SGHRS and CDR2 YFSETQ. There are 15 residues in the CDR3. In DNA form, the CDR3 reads TGCGCCAGCAGCTTGCGGGACTACGTCCAAGAGACCCGGTACTTC. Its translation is CASSLRDYVQETRYF.

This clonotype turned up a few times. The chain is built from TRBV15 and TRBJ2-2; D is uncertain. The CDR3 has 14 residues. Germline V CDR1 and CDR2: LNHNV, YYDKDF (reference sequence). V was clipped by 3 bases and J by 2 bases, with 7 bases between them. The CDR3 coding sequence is TGTGCCACCAGCAGCGGCTACAACACCGGGGAGCTGTTTTTT. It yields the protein CATSSGYNTGELFF. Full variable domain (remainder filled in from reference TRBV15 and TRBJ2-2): DAMVIQNPRYQVTQFGKPVTLSCSQTLNHNVMYWYQQKSSQAPKLLFHYYDKDFNNEADTPDNFQSRRPNTSFCFLDIRSPGLGDTAMYLCATSSGYNTGELFFGEGSRLTVL.

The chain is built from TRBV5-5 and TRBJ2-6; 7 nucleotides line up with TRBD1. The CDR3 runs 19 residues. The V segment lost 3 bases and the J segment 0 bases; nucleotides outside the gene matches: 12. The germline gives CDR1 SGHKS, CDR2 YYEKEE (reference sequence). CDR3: CASSSHGDSPLSGANVLTF. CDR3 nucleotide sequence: TGTGCCAGCAGCTCTCACGGGGACAGCCCCCTCTCTGGGGCCAACGTCCTGACTTTC.